The 14 T cell receptor beta chains given below trace back to one sample, sequenced in a study of CD8 T cells in ankylosing spondylitis. TCRdb fed the 5' RACE reads into MiXCR, producing one record per CDR3 protein. The data show roughly 230,000 distinct CDR3 sequences, 8% to 11% seen once. Sequencing input: blood, either unsorted or a sorted T cell fraction (not recorded which). The source is a male donor with ankylosing spondylitis or in good health (not recorded which).

This clonotype was counted between two and nine times. The chain has TRBV6-5 and TRBJ1-1, with D unresolved. Trimming shortened V by 5 bases and J by 4 bases, and 8 bases separated the two germline ends. The CDR3 runs 12 residues. The germline gives CDR1 MNHEY, CDR2 SVGAGI. The CDR3 here is CASSDWSTEAFF. The CDR3 DNA is TGTGCCAGCAGTGACTGGAGCACTGAAGCTTTCTTT.

This clonotype came up a few times. The chain joins TRBV4-1 to TRBJ2-7; D is unclear. This CDR3 is 15 amino acids long. CDR1 is MGHRA and CDR2 is YSYEKL in the germline V gene. Trimming took off 0 bases at V and 3 bases at J, with 12 bases between the two ends. The CDR3 region is CASSQDSRPYYEQYF. DNA of the CDR3: TGCGCCAGCAGCCAAGATTCAAGGCCGTACTACGAGCAGTACTTC.

Ten or more counts support this clonotype. Here the CDR3 DNA reads TGTGCCAGCAGTTTAATTGCTAGCGGTGAGCAGTTCTTC. Its translation: CASSLIASGEQFF. J is TRBJ2-1 and V is TRBV27; 7 bases agree with TRBD2. After removal of 2 bases from V and 9 bases from J, the junction contained 4 bases not matched to a gene. This CDR3 is 13 amino acids long. Germline-derived CDR1 and CDR2 are MNHEY and SMNVEV (reference sequence).

This clonotype appeared many times. This chain connects TRBV5-1 to TRBJ1-1, with D perhaps TRBD1 (5 bases). CDR1 is SGHRS and CDR2 is YFSETQ in the germline V gene. The length of the CDR3 is 15 residues. Trimming removed 0 bases from V and 0 bases from J, with 9 bases in between. CDR3 in DNA: TGCGCCAGCAGCTTGGGTACGGGACTGAACACTGAAGCTTTCTTT. It translates to CASSLGTGLNTEAFF. The whole variable domain, filled in from reference TRBV5-1 and TRBJ1-1, reads KAGVTQTPRYLIKTRGQQVTLSCSPISGHRSVSWYQQTPGQGLQFLFEYFSETQRNKGNFPGRFSGRQFSNSRSEMNVSTLELGDSALYLCASSLGTGLNTEAFFGQGTRLTVV.

This clonotype was recorded many times. V and J are TRBV10-3 and TRBJ2-7; 7 bases agree with TRBD1. Germline trimming cut 7 bases from V and 5 bases from J; bases unmatched to any gene: 20. The length of the CDR3 is 17 residues. Germline-derived CDR1 and CDR2 are ENHRY and SYGVKD. This CDR3 reads CAITKAPRDSYGDEQYF. The CDR3 DNA is TGTGCCATCACTAAAGCCCCCCGGGACAGTTACGGGGACGAGCAGTACTTC.

This clonotype occurred many times. This chain's CDR3 is CASSSIQSLDRNSGANVLTF. CDR3 in DNA: TGTGCCAGCAGCTCAATACAGTCCCTCGACAGAAACTCTGGGGCCAACGTCCTGACTTTC. This chain joins TRBV7-6 and TRBJ2-6; D might be TRBD1 (5 bases). Germline V CDR1 and CDR2: SGHVS, FNYEAQ. The CDR3 has 20 amino acids. The V end was cut by 4 bases, the J end by 0 bases, with 22 bases between. Combining the CDR3 with reference TRBV7-6 and TRBJ2-6 gives the whole variable domain GAGVSQSPRYKVTKRGQDVALRCDPISGHVSLYWYRQALGQGPEFLTYFNYEAQQDKSGLPNDRFSAERPEGSISTLTIQRTEQRDSAMYRCASSSIQSLDRNSGANVLTFGAGSRLTVL.

This clonotype was observed many times. This sequence joins TRBV30 and TRBJ2-3; 9 positions match TRBD2. Germline values: CDR1 GTSNPN, CDR2 SVGIG (reference sequence). With V trimmed by 0 bases and J by 4 bases, 14 bases remained unmatched. This CDR3 is built from 18 residues. The CDR3 spells CAWSVPQREARGADTQYF. DNA for the CDR3: TGTGCCTGGAGTGTTCCCCAGCGGGAGGCCCGGGGGGCAGATACGCAGTATTTT.

This clonotype appeared many times. The chain couples TRBV24-1 to TRBJ2-1; D is undetermined. Per germline, CDR1 KGHDR and CDR2 SFDVKD. Between the trimmed V and J ends, which lost 4 bases and 5 bases, there was a span of 20 bases. The length of the CDR3 is 17 residues. The CDR3 region has the DNA TGTGCCACCAGTGACAGCCTCCGTCGAAATAGCCACAATGAGCAGTTCTTC. Its protein product is CATSDSLRRNSHNEQFF.

This clonotype occurred many times. In DNA, the CDR3 is TGTGCCAGCTCGAATTATCCGGGGTATAATGAAAAACTGTTTTTT. Translating it yields CASSNYPGYNEKLFF. The rearrangement links TRBV18 to TRBJ1-4; D remains unclear. Trimming took 6 bases from V and 4 from J, leaving 15 bases between them. CDR3 length: 15 residues. The germline V gene encodes CDR1 KGHSH and CDR2 LQKENI.

There are many counts of this clonotype. This sequence joins TRBV10-3 and TRBJ2-2; 11 bases match TRBD2. The trim removed 6 bases at V and 2 bases at J, leaving 2 bases unmatched. The CDR3 runs to 15 residues. CDR1 is ENHRY, CDR2 SYGVKD, per germline. CDR3 coding DNA: TGTGCCATCAGCCGACTAGCGGGAAACACCGGGGAGCTGTTTTTT. Protein: CAISRLAGNTGELFF.

This clonotype was recorded at least ten times. The chain couples TRBV20-1 to TRBJ2-3; possibly TRBD2 for D (6 bases). The germline CDR1 and CDR2 sequences are DFQATT and SNEGSKA (reference sequence). V lost 5 bases, J lost 8 bases, and 14 bases lay in between. CDR3 length: 12 amino acids. CDR3 protein: CSARELLGTQYF. The CDR3 DNA follows: TGCAGTGCTCGGGAGCTTCTGGGTACGCAGTATTTT.

This clonotype was picked up many times. V gene TRBV5-1 combines with J gene TRBJ1-5; TRBD1 agrees at 7 bases. The CDR3 has 14 amino acids. Germline lookup yields CDR1 SGHRS and CDR2 YFSETQ. J lost 11 bases, V lost 4 bases, and 12 bases had no gene match. Here the CDR3 DNA reads TGCGCCAGCAGCCTCACAGGGGAAATATGGTCCCAGCATTTT. Its translation is CASSLTGEIWSQHF.

This clonotype occurred many times. This chain joins TRBV3-1 and TRBJ2-6; no reliable D call. The V end was cut by 0 bases, the J end by 0 bases, with 6 bases between. In germline, CDR1 is LGHDT, CDR2 YNNKEL (reference sequence). The CDR3 is 16 amino acids. CDR3 in amino acids: CASSQEEGSGANVLTF. The CDR3 coding sequence is TGTGCCAGCAGCCAAGAGGAAGGCTCTGGGGCCAACGTCCTGACTTTC.

This clonotype was seen at least ten times. The chain recombines TRBV5-1 with TRBJ1-1; 8 bases map to TRBD1. The CDR3 loop spans 13 amino acids. With V trimmed by 5 bases and J by 3 bases, 3 bases remained unmatched. Germline assignment: CDR1 SGHRS and CDR2 YFSETQ. As DNA, the CDR3 is TGCGCCAGCAGGAAACAGGGGGACACTGAAGCTTTCTTT. Translation: CASRKQGDTEAFF.